The clone carrying this T cell receptor beta chain has just a few counts. The germline gives CDR1 KGHSH, CDR2 LQKENI. The germline V and J ends were trimmed by 5 bases and 5 bases, with 9 bases remaining between them. The CDR3 is 13 residues long. The TCRbeta library was prepared with unique molecular identifiers. TCRdb reanalysed the PCR reads using MiXCR and keeps one entry per CDR3 protein. The sample contains roughly 300,000 distinct CDR3 sequences, about a tenth of which appear only once. The sample comes from a study of T-cell reconstitution after alpha-beta-depleted transplantation in children.

This chain joins TRBV18 and TRBJ2-2; D is uncertain. The sample was PBMCs from the stem cell graft donor, taken from the stem cell graft. The receptor comes from a human donor who donated a stem cell graft to a child with acute lymphoblastic leukemia. The DNA of the CDR3 is TGTGCCAGCTCAACGGAGAGGACCGGGGAGCTGTTTTTT. This gives the protein CASSTERTGELFF.